This record covers a single TCR beta chain. This clonotype was counted many times. Its binding antigen is unknown. The input lacks base qualities; no much larger clone sits a single base away. Cut back by 5 bases and 5 bases, the V and J ends lie 15 bases apart. The CDR3 runs 14 residues from the cysteine to the phenylalanine. The DNA shown is the 42-base CDR3, in frame from base 1. The library was built by means of 5' RACE. Sequenced using an Illumina HiSeq 2000. A universal primer binding site was introduced by template switching, and a unique molecular identifier was present in the final cDNA, enabling accurate counting of TCR cDNA molecules. First-strand cDNA for TCR alpha and beta chains was synthesized from specific primers in the conserved constant-segment region. To control for contamination, every cDNA library carried two barcodes: a SMART-Mk sample barcode plus Illumina barcodes. TruSeq adapter sequences, together with Illumina sample barcodes, were added in two successive PCR steps. Sequencing of the TCR alpha and beta cDNA libraries was done on the Illumina HiSeq platform using custom primers. Per the source publication's procedure: Raw reads were processed with MiGEC to extract unique molecular identifiers, and MiXCR was used to determine CDR3 positions. For each individual, recombination models were inferred using an EM algorithm with the repgenHMM and IGoR tools. The tcR package in R was used for shared clonotype analysis, with sharing normalized by the product of cloneset sizes. To study raw recombination free of thymic and clonal selection effects, out-of-frame nonproductive sequences were analyzed. TCRdb ran its own pipeline on the public reads, namely fastp trimming at Q25 and MiXCR clone calling, and kept in-frame beta chains. Each record represents a unique CDR3 protein, reported with the most common genes and DNA among its rows. What appears here as the V and J calls and clone size reflects TCRdb's work, not the paper's. The sample contains approximately 94,000 distinct CDR3 sequences, 5.9% of them found a single time. The ten largest clones add up to around 12% of the sample.

This sample was included in a study of identical twins (dated by TCRdb to the mid-2010s). Some background on the complete study: To test whether fetal clonotypes persist, the study used deep sequencing on TCR alpha and beta repertoires from monozygotic twins, unrelated adults of various ages, and cord blood. To rule out contamination, replicate twin experiments were performed at different times with different library preparation protocols.

Findings and caveats that apply to the study as a whole: Zero-insertion analyses could be partly confounded by invariant T cells such as MAIT and iNKT, although diverse VJ usage argued against such confounding for most clonotypes. Recombination models systematically underestimated out-of-frame TCR alpha sharing in monozygotic twins but agreed with sharing between unrelated individuals. Abundant cord blood beta clonotypes had fewer insertions, young adult naive repertoires showed a similar but weaker trend, and memory repertoires showed no such trend. Out-of-frame TCR alpha sequences shared between twins showed an excess of low generation-probability sequences compared with coincidental sharing between unrelated individuals. A weaker excess of twin sharing was found in beta out-of-frame sequences because the signal-to-noise ratio was lowered by fewer shared sequences. Because the same donors could not be followed over many years, the conclusions depended on cross-sectional statistical analysis.

Every donor in the study was a healthy Caucasian. Miltenyi CD45RO+ enrichment and human naive T-cell isolation kits were used to isolate memory (CD45RO+) and naive T cells from PBMC. The chain links TRBV12-3 or TRBV12-4 with TRBJ1-1; no D segment can be confidently identified. This clonotype was sampled from a woman in her forties or fifties in good health. Sequencing was carried out using memory T cells sorted from blood. Per the publication, the cell subset or site label means: CD45RO+ enriched T cells. The CDR3 sequence is CASSPRAGGTEAFF. The sequence in DNA is TGTGCCAGCAGTCCCCGTGCCGGTGGAACTGAAGCTTTCTTT.